The 32 T cell receptor beta chains given below trace back to one sample, sequenced in a study of blood T cells in healthy people across ages. A sample-barcoded 5' primer and a J-beta primer mix were used in a second PCR of roughly 7 to 12 cycles. TCRdb used MiXCR to reprocess the 5' RACE reads, holding one entry per CDR3 protein. Among roughly 1.5 million distinct CDR3 sequences listed, approximately 42% were seen once. Sequencing used blood. Every receptor here comes from a woman between 18 and 29 years old in good health.

A single count supports this clonotype. This sequence joins TRBV9 and TRBJ2-2, with 7 bases that match TRBD2. Germline V lookup: CDR1 SGDLS, CDR2 YYNGEE. This CDR3 has 15 residues. Germline trimming cut 5 bases from V and 1 base from J; bases unmatched to any gene: 5. The CDR3 reads CASSVLAVNTGELFF. As DNA, the CDR3 is TGTGCCAGCAGTGTCCTAGCGGTGAACACCGGGGAGCTGTTTTTT.

The V call is TRBV6-1, the J call TRBJ1-6; D is ambiguous. The CDR3 contains 14 residues. Germline loops: CDR1 MNHNS, CDR2 SASEGT. Trimming pared 10 bases from V and 6 bases from J, leaving 16 bases between. The CDR3 region has the DNA TGTGCCACTTGGCCTGGGCAGATTAATTCACCCCTCCACTTT. Amino acids: CATWPGQINSPLHF.

This clonotype was found many times. This rearrangement joins TRBV6-5 to TRBJ2-1; TRBD1 matches at 7 bases. Germline assignment: CDR1 MNHEY and CDR2 SVGAGI. V lost 0 bases to trimming and J lost 8 bases; unmatched junction nucleotides: 4. The CDR3 is 14 residues long. This chain's CDR3 is CASSYSARGYEQFF. In DNA form, the CDR3 reads TGTGCCAGCAGTTACTCGGCCAGGGGGTATGAGCAGTTCTTC.

This chain connects TRBV6-5 to TRBJ2-7, with unresolved D. The V end lost 5 bases, the J end lost 9 bases, and 11 bases lay between the germline ends. CDR3 length: 11 amino acids. Germline V gives CDR1 MNHEY, CDR2 SVGAGI. The CDR3 region is CASSTECRQYF. In nucleotides, the CDR3 is TGTGCCAGCAGTACCGAGTGCCGGCAGTACTTC.

This clonotype was picked up many times. V gene TRBV7-9 combines with J gene TRBJ2-2; D unresolved. From germline, CDR1 is SEHNR and CDR2 FQNEAQ (reference sequence). This CDR3 region has 14 residues. Between the trimmed V and J ends, which lost 6 bases and 5 bases, there was a span of 13 bases. CDR3 sequence reads: CASRPPWWTGELFF. In DNA, the CDR3 is TGTGCCAGCAGACCTCCCTGGTGGACCGGGGAGCTGTTTTTT.

The chain combines TRBV29-1 with TRBJ1-2; 9 bases agree with TRBD1. Germline CDR1 is SQVTM and CDR2 is ANQGSEA. The CDR3 runs to 14 residues. V lost 4 bases, J lost 6 bases, and 9 bases stayed unmatched. The CDR3 DNA follows: TGCAGCGTTGTTCCCAGGGACAGGGAGAATGGCTACACCTTC. Its translation is CSVVPRDRENGYTF.

V and J are TRBV30 and TRBJ1-2; D gene uncertain. V dropped 1 base and J dropped 4 bases, with 13 bases sitting between them. Germline loops: CDR1 GTSNPN, CDR2 SVGIG (reference sequence). The CDR3 loop spans 14 amino acids. The CDR3 DNA reads TGTGCCTGGAGTGAGGGCTTTGCCGCCTATGGCTACACCTTC. It translates to CAWSEGFAAYGYTF.

CDR3 protein: CASSRPLAGEAKGQFF. The DNA for the CDR3 is TGTGCCAGCTCACGCCCTCTAGCGGGGGAGGCCAAGGGGCAGTTCTTC. The chain recombines TRBV18 with TRBJ2-1, with 10 bases aligning to TRBD2. The germline V gene has CDR1 KGHSH and CDR2 LQKENI. The CDR3 sequence is 16 residues long. The trim removed 4 bases at V and 12 bases at J, leaving 15 bases unmatched.

The chain joins TRBV20-1 to TRBJ2-1, with 9 nucleotides matching TRBD1. Germline lookup yields CDR1 DFQATT and CDR2 SNEGSKA (reference sequence). V was pared by 6 bases and J by 7 bases, with 7 bases of the junction left unmatched. This CDR3 is 13 amino acids long. This CDR3 reads CSASPGQGNEQFF. CDR3 DNA: TGCAGTGCGTCGCCGGGACAGGGAAATGAGCAGTTCTTC.

This clonotype was seen more than once but under ten times. The chain couples TRBV20-1 to TRBJ1-4, with TRBD1 identical over 8 bases. Germline CDR1 is DFQATT and CDR2 is SNEGSKA (reference sequence). The ends lost 3 bases at V and 8 bases at J; junction bases unmatched: 17. This CDR3 region has 17 residues. CDR3 coding DNA: TGCAGTGCTAGGGACCGGGACAGGCTATGGGGAAGAGAAAAACTGTTTTTT. It specifies CSARDRDRLWGREKLFF.

This clonotype was detected only a few times. The chain combines TRBV24-1 with TRBJ2-7; no definite D call. Germline CDR1 KGHDR, CDR2 SFDVKD. V lost 4 bases and J 1 base, leaving 16 bases between the germline ends. There are 16 residues in the CDR3. The chain's CDR3 is CATSEPYPDGSYEQYF. DNA for the CDR3: TGTGCCACCAGTGAACCTTACCCGGACGGTTCCTACGAGCAGTACTTC.

As for this clonotype: A junction boundary mismatches the germline segment, possibly from a read error. The chain is built from TRBV9 and TRBJ2-5; D unclear. CDR3 length: 12 amino acids. Germline CDR1 is SGDLS and CDR2 is YYNGEE. Here the CDR3 reads CVSSAPRETQYF. The CDR3 DNA is TGTGTCAGCAGCGCCCCACGAGAGACCCAGTACTTC.

This clonotype was seen a few times. This chain joins TRBV24-1 and TRBJ2-1; the match to TRBD2 covers 14 bases. The DNA end is more similar to TRBJ2-7, so the J call may be wrong. There are 19 residues in the CDR3. CDR1 KGHDR and CDR2 SFDVKD come from the germline V gene. CDR3 sequence: CATSDSGTSGSGAYNEQYF. In nucleotides, the CDR3 is TGTGCCACCAGTGATTCCGGGACTAGCGGGAGTGGTGCCTACAATGAGCAGTACTTC.

The chain recombines TRBV28 with TRBJ2-4; D ambiguous. The CDR3 is made up of 12 amino acids. V was clipped by 1 base and J by 13 bases, with 11 bases between them. CDR1 and CDR2 (germline): MDHEN, SYDVKM. CDR3 sequence reads: CASSLSGRMQYF. CDR3 in DNA: TGTGCCAGCAGTTTATCCGGTAGGATGCAGTACTTC. Based on the CDR3 plus reference TRBV28 and TRBJ2-4, the full variable domain is DVKVTQSSRYLVKRTGEKVFLECVQDMDHENMFWYRQDPGLGLRLIYFSYDVKMKEKGDIPEGYSVSREKKERFSLILESASTNQTSMYLCASSLSGRMQYFGAGTRLSVL.

This sequence joins TRBV30 and TRBJ1-5, with D possibly matching TRBD1 (6 bases). From germline, CDR1 is GTSNPN and CDR2 SVGIG (reference sequence). V was pared by 0 bases and J by 9 bases, with 12 bases between. The CDR3 runs 13 residues. The CDR3 nucleotides read TGTGCCTGGAGTGTGGGGGGGCCCCCGCCCCAGCATTTT. Its protein is CAWSVGGPPPQHF.

The V gene is TRBV28, the J gene TRBJ1-5; a possible D gene is TRBD1 (5 bases). Per germline, CDR1 MDHEN and CDR2 SYDVKM. CDR3 length equals 17 residues. V was pared by 3 bases and J by 1 base, with 16 bases between. Here the CDR3 reads CASSFWGVKGSNQPQHF. The DNA of the CDR3 is TGTGCCAGCAGTTTCTGGGGAGTAAAGGGGAGCAATCAGCCCCAGCATTTT.

Ten or more counts support this clonotype. The chain joins TRBV2 to TRBJ1-1; the D gene is possibly TRBD1 (5 bases). The length of the CDR3 is 12 residues. Germline V gene lookup returns CDR1 SNHLY and CDR2 FYNNEI. Trimming took off 4 bases at V and 5 bases at J, with 8 bases between the two ends. The DNA of the CDR3 is TGTGCCAGCAGTGTGAGGGGAACTGAAGCTTTCTTT. Encoded protein: CASSVRGTEAFF. The entire variable domain, with the rest obtained from reference TRBV2 and TRBJ1-1, is as follows: EPEVTQTPSHQVTQMGQEVILRCVPISNHLYFYWYRQILGQKVEFLVSFYNNEISEKSEIFDDQFSVERPDGSNFTLKIRSTKLEDSAMYFCASSVRGTEAFFGQGTRLTVV.

This chain joins TRBV25-1 and TRBJ2-7; 12 bases map to TRBD2. The DNA end lines up better with TRBJ2-5; the J call may be wrong. Germline-derived CDR1 and CDR2 are MGHDK and SYGVNS. The CDR3 contains 16 residues. The CDR3 sequence: CASSESRTSGAETQYF. The CDR3 region has the DNA TGTGCCAGCAGTGAATCGAGGACTAGCGGGGCGGAGACCCAGTACTTC.

This clonotype was observed once. The chain has TRBV20-1 and TRBJ2-2; D is undetermined. The CDR3 sequence is 14 residues long. V lost 3 bases to trimming and J lost 3 bases, with 11 bases between them. From germline, CDR1 is DFQATT and CDR2 SNEGSKA (reference sequence). This chain's CDR3 is CSASREAYTGELFF. In DNA, the CDR3 is TGCAGTGCTAGTCGTGAGGCGTACACCGGGGAGCTGTTTTTT.

In its sample, this clonotype was seen once. The chain couples TRBV3-1 to TRBJ2-2; TRBD1 agrees at 10 bases. Unmatched junction bases numbered 5, after V lost 8 bases and J lost 5 bases. Germline V gives CDR1 LGHDT, CDR2 YNNKEL (reference sequence). The CDR3 has 14 amino acids. CDR3 in amino acids: CASGRTGGTGELFF. CDR3 coding DNA: TGTGCCAGCGGAAGGACAGGGGGTACCGGGGAGCTGTTTTTT. The whole variable domain, filled in from reference TRBV3-1 and TRBJ2-2, reads DTAVSQTPKYLVTQMGNDKSIKCEQNLGHDTMYWYKQDSKKFLKIMFSYNNKELIINETVPNRFSPKSPDKAHLNLHINSLELGDSAVYFCASGRTGGTGELFFGEGSRLTVL.

This rearrangement joins TRBV4-1 to TRBJ1-5, with D possibly TRBD1 on 5 matching bases. The CDR3 runs 16 residues. Trimming took 0 bases from V and 4 from J, leaving 13 bases between them. Germline CDR1 MGHRA, CDR2 YSYEKL. The CDR3 is CASSQEGTGPNQPQHF. CDR3 DNA: TGCGCCAGCAGCCAAGAAGGGACGGGGCCTAATCAGCCCCAGCATTTT.

In the case of this clonotype: Since a much larger clone is just one base distant, this may be a read error. The chain uses TRBV7-2 and TRBJ2-1; D gene uncertain. The CDR3 has 13 residues. V dropped 1 base and J dropped 6 bases, with 7 bases sitting between them. Germline V gives CDR1 SGHTA, CDR2 FQGNSA. As DNA, the CDR3 is TGTACCAGCAGCTTAGGAGGCAGCAATGAGCAGTTCTTC. Residues: CTSSLGGSNEQFF. Looking up the rest from reference TRBV7-2 and TRBJ2-1 gives the full variable domain: GAGVSQSPSNKVTEKGKDVELRCDPISGHTALYWYRQSLGQGLEFLIYFQGNSAPDKSGLPSDRFSAERTGGSVSTLTIQRTQQEDSAVYLCTSSLGGSNEQFFGPGTRLTVL.

This clonotype was seen a single time. The V and J genes are TRBV7-2 and TRBJ2-7; 8 positions agree with TRBD1. The V gene end was trimmed by 5 bases and the J gene end by 3 bases; junction bases not matched to a gene: 9. Germline lookup yields CDR1 SGHTA and CDR2 FQGNSA. There are 15 residues in the CDR3. This chain's CDR3 is CASSIGTGAFYEQYF. Here the CDR3 DNA reads TGTGCCAGCAGCATAGGGACAGGAGCCTTCTACGAGCAGTACTTC. Drawing the rest from reference TRBV7-2 and TRBJ2-7, the complete variable domain is GAGVSQSPSNKVTEKGKDVELRCDPISGHTALYWYRQSLGQGLEFLIYFQGNSAPDKSGLPSDRFSAERTGGSVSTLTIQRTQQEDSAVYLCASSIGTGAFYEQYFGPGTRLTVT.

This clonotype was observed a handful of times. The J gene is TRBJ2-3, the V gene TRBV29-1; D uncertain. The V gene lost 4 bases and the J gene lost 0 bases, with 8 bases spanning the gap. The CDR3 loop spans 13 amino acids. Germline lookup yields CDR1 SQVTM and CDR2 ANQGSEA. The CDR3 DNA is TGCAGCGTTGTTGCGGACAGCACAGATACGCAGTATTTT. This sequence encodes CSVVADSTDTQYF.

In its sample, this clonotype was seen a few times. The V and J genes are TRBV7-9 and TRBJ2-3; TRBD1 might be the D (5 bases). The CDR3 runs to 14 residues. Germline V gene data show CDR1 as SEHNR and CDR2 as FQNEAQ (reference sequence). V shed 8 bases and J shed 4 bases, with 16 bases lying between them. The CDR3 loop reads CASFGALGPDTQYF. CDR3 DNA sequence: TGTGCCAGCTTTGGGGCCCTAGGACCAGATACGCAGTATTTT.

The chain combines TRBV18 with TRBJ2-5, with TRBD1 matching 8 bases. The J call may be mistaken, given a closer DNA end match to TRBJ2-7. The germline V gene encodes CDR1 KGHSH and CDR2 LQKENI. This CDR3 is built from 14 residues. The CDR3 sequence is CASSPRDRMGEQYF. The CDR3 coding sequence is TGTGCCAGCTCACCCCGGGACAGGATGGGCGAGCAGTACTTC.

The chain combines TRBV7-2 with TRBJ1-2, with D possibly being TRBD1 (6 bases). The ends were cut back, 5 bases at V and 2 bases at J, with 18 bases in the middle. This CDR3 has 16 amino acids. Germline values: CDR1 SGHTA, CDR2 FQGNSA. The DNA for the CDR3 is TGTGCCAGCAGCCGGGTAATTGGACAGCCGAACTATGGCTACACCTTC. This encodes CASSRVIGQPNYGYTF. The variable domain in full, completed from reference TRBV7-2 and TRBJ1-2, reads GAGVSQSPSNKVTEKGKDVELRCDPISGHTALYWYRQSLGQGLEFLIYFQGNSAPDKSGLPSDRFSAERTGGSVSTLTIQRTQQEDSAVYLCASSRVIGQPNYGYTFGSGTRLTVV.

The CDR3 protein is CAWSVVRPLYGYTF. The DNA for the CDR3 is TGTGCCTGGAGTGTCGTACGGCCGCTCTATGGCTACACCTTC. The rearrangement joins TRBV30 to TRBJ1-2; D is unresolved. The CDR3 extends over 14 amino acids. Germline loops: CDR1 GTSNPN, CDR2 SVGIG (reference sequence). Trimming took off 0 bases at V and 4 bases at J, with 12 bases between the two ends.

This clonotype was observed many times. This chain uses TRBV7-6 with TRBJ2-7; possibly TRBD2 for D (5 bases). Trimming removed 3 bases from V and 0 bases from J, with 9 bases in between. In germline, CDR1 is SGHVS, CDR2 FNYEAQ. The CDR3 spans 14 residues. CDR3 nucleotide sequence: TGTGCCAGCAGCTTCCGGGATAACTCCTACGAGCAGTACTTC. Amino acid sequence: CASSFRDNSYEQYF. The whole variable domain, remainder taken from reference TRBV7-6 and TRBJ2-7, is GAGVSQSPRYKVTKRGQDVALRCDPISGHVSLYWYRQALGQGPEFLTYFNYEAQQDKSGLPNDRFSAERPEGSISTLTIQRTEQRDSAMYRCASSFRDNSYEQYFGPGTRLTVT.

The chain joins TRBV6-2 or TRBV6-3 to TRBJ2-6; possible D gene TRBD1, 5 bases. V was trimmed by 7 bases and J by 0 bases, leaving 19 bases between them. CDR1 and CDR2 (germline): MNHEY, SVGEGT. The CDR3 covers 18 residues. CDR3 sequence: CASNLWGTPSSGANVLTF. The CDR3 DNA sequence: TGTGCCAGCAACCTTTGGGGCACCCCAAGCTCTGGGGCCAACGTCCTGACTTTC.

This clonotype has a single count. The chain uses TRBV29-1 and TRBJ2-3, with D possibly TRBD2 on 6 matching bases. The CDR3 sequence is 12 residues long. Per the germline V gene, CDR1 is SQVTM and CDR2 is ANQGSEA. Trimming took 4 bases from V and 12 from J, leaving 17 bases between them. CDR3 sequence reads: CSVALSEGSQYF. As DNA, the CDR3 is TGCAGCGTTGCCCTGTCGGAGGGGTCACAGTATTTT.

The V call is TRBV29-1, the J call TRBJ1-1; the D is unclear. Germline CDR1 reads SQVTM; CDR2 reads ANQGSEA. Trimming left V 3 bases short and J 0 bases short, with 5 bases between. This CDR3 contains 12 residues. The CDR3 is CSVEIMNTEAFF. CDR3 nucleotide sequence: TGCAGCGTTGAGATCATGAACACTGAAGCTTTCTTT.